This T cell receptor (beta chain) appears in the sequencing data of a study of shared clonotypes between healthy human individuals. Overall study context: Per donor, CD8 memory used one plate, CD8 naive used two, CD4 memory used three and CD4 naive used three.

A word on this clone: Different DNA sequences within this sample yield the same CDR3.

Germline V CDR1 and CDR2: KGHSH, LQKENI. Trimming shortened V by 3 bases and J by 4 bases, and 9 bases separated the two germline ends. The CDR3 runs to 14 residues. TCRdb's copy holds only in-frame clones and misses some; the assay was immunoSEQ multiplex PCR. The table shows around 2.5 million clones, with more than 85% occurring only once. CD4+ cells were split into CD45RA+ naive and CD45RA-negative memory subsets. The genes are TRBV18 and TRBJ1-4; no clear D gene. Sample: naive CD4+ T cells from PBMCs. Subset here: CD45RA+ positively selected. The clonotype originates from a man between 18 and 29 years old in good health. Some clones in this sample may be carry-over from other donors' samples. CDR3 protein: CASSPGSGNEKLFF. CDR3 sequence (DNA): TGTGCCAGCTCACCGGGGAGCGGTAATGAAAAACTGTTTTTT.